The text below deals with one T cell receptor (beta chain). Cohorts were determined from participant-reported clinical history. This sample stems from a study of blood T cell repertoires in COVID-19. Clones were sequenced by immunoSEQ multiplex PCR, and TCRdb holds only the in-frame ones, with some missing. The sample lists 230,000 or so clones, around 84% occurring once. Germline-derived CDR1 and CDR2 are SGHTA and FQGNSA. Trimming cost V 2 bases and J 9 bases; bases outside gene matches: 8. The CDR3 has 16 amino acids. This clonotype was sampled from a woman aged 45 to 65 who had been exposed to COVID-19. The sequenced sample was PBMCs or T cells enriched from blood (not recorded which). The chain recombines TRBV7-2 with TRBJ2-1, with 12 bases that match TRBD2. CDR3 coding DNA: TGTGCCAGCAGCTTAAGGGCTAGCGGGGGGGAACTTGAGCAGTTCTTC. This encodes CASSLRASGGELEQFF.